These 4 T cell receptor beta chains were sequenced from one sample in a study of shared clonotypes between healthy human individuals. Measured with immunoSEQ multiplex PCR; TCRdb has only the in-frame clones, and not every one. The repertoire holds more than 900,000 clones, more than 75% seen once, with around 0.6% in the top ten. The material sequenced was memory CD4+ T cells from PBMCs. Regarding subset: CD45RA-negative fraction. The receptor source for this set is a man aged 18 to 30 in good health. Some clones in this sample may be carry-over from other donors' samples.

The chain carries TRBV4-3 and TRBJ2-7; no firm D call. V lost 0 bases and J lost 6, with 9 bases in between. The CDR3 is 13 amino acids. Looked up from germline, CDR1 is LGHNA and CDR2 is YSLEER. The CDR3 DNA sequence: TGCGCCAGCAGCCAAGATTGGGTATCCGAGCAGTACTTC. The encoded protein is CASSQDWVSEQYF.

CDR3 in DNA: TGCAGCGTTGAAGAGGGGGCTAGAGCATGGAATACGCAGTATTTT. Its translation is CSVEEGARAWNTQYF. This chain uses TRBV29-1 with TRBJ2-3; maybe TRBD1 (6 bases). Trimming cost V 0 bases and J 7 bases, with 17 bases left between them. The CDR3 has 15 residues. Germline assignment: CDR1 SQVTM and CDR2 ANQGSEA.

This clone was counted between two and nine times. Other DNA variants within this sample encode the same CDR3. This chain connects TRBV7-2 to TRBJ2-2; the D gene is possibly TRBD1 (5 bases). V dropped 1 base and J dropped 3 bases, with 6 bases sitting between them. The CDR3 totals 14 residues. The germline CDR1 and CDR2 sequences are SGHTA and FQGNSA. The CDR3 loop is CASSLVGDTGELFF. CDR3 sequence (DNA): TGTGCCAGCAGCTTAGTAGGGGACACCGGGGAGCTGTTTTTT.

Here the CDR3 reads CASSHNLATNEKLFF. The CDR3 nucleotides read TGTGCCAGCAGCCATAACTTGGCAACTAATGAAAAACTGTTTTTT. The chain is built from TRBV4-2 and TRBJ1-4, with D hard to call. V was cut by 3 bases and J by 0 bases, with 8 bases left in between. The CDR3 contains 15 residues. Germline CDR1 and CDR2: LGHNA and YNFKEQ.